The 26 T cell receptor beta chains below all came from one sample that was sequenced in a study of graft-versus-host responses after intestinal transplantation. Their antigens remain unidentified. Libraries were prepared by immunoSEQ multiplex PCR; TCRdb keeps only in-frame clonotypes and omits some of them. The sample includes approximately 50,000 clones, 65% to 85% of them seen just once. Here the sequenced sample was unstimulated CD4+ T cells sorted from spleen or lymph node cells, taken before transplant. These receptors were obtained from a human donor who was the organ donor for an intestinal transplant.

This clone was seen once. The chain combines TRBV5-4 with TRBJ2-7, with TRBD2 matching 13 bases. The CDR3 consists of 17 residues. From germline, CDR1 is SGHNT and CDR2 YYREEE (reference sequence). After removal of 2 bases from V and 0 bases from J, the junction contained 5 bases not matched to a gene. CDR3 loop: CASSFRLAGGPSYEQYF. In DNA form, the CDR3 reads TGTGCCAGCAGCTTCAGACTAGCGGGAGGTCCCTCCTACGAGCAGTACTTC.

The CDR3 protein is CASSDGRRRSIYNEQFF. In nucleotides, the CDR3 is TGTGCCAGCAGCGACGGACGGCGGAGGTCGATCTACAATGAGCAGTTCTTC. The chain carries TRBV5-4 and TRBJ2-1, with a possible D match to TRBD2 (5 bases). V was pared by 4 bases and J by 3 bases, with 20 bases between. Germline CDR1 and CDR2: SGHNT and YYREEE (reference sequence). The CDR3 runs 17 residues.

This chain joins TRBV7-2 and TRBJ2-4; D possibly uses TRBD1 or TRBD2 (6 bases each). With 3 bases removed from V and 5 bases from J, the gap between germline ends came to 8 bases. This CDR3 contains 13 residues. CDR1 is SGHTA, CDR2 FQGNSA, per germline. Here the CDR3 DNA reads TGTGCCAGCAGCTTGGGGGGCCAAAACATTCAGTACTTC. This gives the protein CASSLGGQNIQYF.

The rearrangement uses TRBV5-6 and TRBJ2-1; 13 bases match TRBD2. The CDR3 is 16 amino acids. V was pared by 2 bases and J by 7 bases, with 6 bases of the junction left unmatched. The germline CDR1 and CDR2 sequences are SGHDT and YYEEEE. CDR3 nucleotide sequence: TGTGCCAGCAGCTTAAAGACTAGCGGGAGGAGAAATGAGCAGTTCTTC. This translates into CASSLKTSGRRNEQFF.

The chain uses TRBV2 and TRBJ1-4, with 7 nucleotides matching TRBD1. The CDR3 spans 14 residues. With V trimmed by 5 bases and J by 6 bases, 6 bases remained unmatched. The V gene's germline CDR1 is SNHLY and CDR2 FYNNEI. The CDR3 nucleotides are TGTGCCAGCAGTCGACAGGGAGGGGATGAAAAACTGTTTTTT. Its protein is CASSRQGGDEKLFF.

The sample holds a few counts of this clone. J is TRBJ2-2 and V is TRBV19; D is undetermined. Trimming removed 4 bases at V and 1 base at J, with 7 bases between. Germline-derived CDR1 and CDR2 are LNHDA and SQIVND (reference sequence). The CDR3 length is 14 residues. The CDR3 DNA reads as TGTGCCAGTAGTAGACACAGGAACACCGGGGAGCTGTTTTTT. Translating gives CASSRHRNTGELFF.

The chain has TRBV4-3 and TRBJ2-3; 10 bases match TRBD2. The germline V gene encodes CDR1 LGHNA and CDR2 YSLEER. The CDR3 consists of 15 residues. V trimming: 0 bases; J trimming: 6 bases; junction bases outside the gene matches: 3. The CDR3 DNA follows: TGCGCCAGCAGCCAAGATCAGCGGGGGGGGGATACGCAGTATTTT. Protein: CASSQDQRGGDTQYF.

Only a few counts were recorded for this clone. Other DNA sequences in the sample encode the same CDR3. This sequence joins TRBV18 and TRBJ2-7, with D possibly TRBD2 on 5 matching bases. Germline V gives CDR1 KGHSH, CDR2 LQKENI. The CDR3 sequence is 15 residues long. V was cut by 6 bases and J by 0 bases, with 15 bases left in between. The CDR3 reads CASSLRGPPSYEQYF. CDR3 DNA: TGTGCCAGCTCCCTTCGGGGTCCCCCCTCCTACGAGCAGTACTTC. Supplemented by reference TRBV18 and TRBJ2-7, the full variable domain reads NAGVMQNPRHLVRRRGQEARLRCSPMKGHSHVYWYRQLPEEGLKFMVYLQKENIIDESGMPKERFSAEFPKEGPSILRIQQVVRGDSAAYFCASSLRGPPSYEQYFGPGTRLTVT.

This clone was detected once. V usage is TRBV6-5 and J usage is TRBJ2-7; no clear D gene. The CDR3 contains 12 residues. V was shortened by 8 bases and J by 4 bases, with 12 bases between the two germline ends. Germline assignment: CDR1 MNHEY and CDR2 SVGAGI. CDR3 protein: CASSAIPYEQYF. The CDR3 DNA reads TGTGCCAGCTCGGCGATCCCTTACGAGCAGTACTTC.

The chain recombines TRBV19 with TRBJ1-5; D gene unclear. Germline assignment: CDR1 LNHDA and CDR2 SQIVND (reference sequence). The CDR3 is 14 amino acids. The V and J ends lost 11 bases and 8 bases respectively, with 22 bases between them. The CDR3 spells CAVGREPLGEPQHF. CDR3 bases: TGTGCCGTGGGGAGGGAACCCCTTGGGGAGCCCCAGCATTTT. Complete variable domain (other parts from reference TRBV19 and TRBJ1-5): DGGITQSPKYLFRKEGQNVTLSCEQNLNHDAMYWYRQDPGQGLRLIYYSQIVNDFQKGDIAEGYSVSREKKESFPLTVTSAQKNPTAFYLCAVGREPLGEPQHFGDGTRLSIL.

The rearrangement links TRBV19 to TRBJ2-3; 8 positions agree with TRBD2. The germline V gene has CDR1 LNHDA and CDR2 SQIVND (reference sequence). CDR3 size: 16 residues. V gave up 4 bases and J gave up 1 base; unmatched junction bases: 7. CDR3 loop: CASSTGLAGGTDTQYF. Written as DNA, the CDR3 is TGTGCCAGTAGTACAGGACTAGCTGGGGGCACAGATACGCAGTATTTT.

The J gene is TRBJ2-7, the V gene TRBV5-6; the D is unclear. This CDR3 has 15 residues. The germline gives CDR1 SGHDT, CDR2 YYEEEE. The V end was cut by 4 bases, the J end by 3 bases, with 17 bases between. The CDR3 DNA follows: TGTGCCAGCAGCCCACCCAGGCCGAGCTTCTACGAGCAGTACTTC. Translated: CASSPPRPSFYEQYF.

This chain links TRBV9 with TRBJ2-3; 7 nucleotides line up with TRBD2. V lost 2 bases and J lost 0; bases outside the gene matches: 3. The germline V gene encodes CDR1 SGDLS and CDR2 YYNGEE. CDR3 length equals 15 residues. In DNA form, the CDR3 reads TGTGCCAGCAGCGTCAGCGGGGCTAGCACAGATACGCAGTATTTT. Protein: CASSVSGASTDTQYF.

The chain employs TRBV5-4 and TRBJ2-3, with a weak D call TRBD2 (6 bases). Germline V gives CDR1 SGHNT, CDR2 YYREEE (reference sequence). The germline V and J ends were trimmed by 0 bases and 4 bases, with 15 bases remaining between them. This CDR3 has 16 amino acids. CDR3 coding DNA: TGTGCCAGCAGCTTGGTGAGCCTGGAGGGTGCAGATACGCAGTATTTT. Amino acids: CASSLVSLEGADTQYF.

CDR3 nucleotides: TGTGCCAGCAGCGTAGAACTAGCCAAAAACATTCAGTACTTC. Translated: CASSVELAKNIQYF. V gene TRBV9 combines with J gene TRBJ2-4, with D hard to call. Germline loops: CDR1 SGDLS, CDR2 YYNGEE. The CDR3 extends over 14 amino acids. V lost 0 bases and J 0 bases, leaving 4 bases between the germline ends.

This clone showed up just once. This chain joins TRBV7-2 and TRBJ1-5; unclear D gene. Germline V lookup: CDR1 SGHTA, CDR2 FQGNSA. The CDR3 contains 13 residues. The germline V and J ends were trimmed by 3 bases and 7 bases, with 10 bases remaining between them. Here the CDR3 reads CASSFRMDQPQHF. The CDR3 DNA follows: TGTGCCAGCAGCTTCCGGATGGACCAGCCCCAGCATTTT. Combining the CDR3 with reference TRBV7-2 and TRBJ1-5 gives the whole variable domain GAGVSQSPSNKVTEKGKDVELRCDPISGHTALYWYRQSLGQGLEFLIYFQGNSAPDKSGLPSDRFSAERTGGSVSTLTIQRTQQEDSAVYLCASSFRMDQPQHFGDGTRLSIL.

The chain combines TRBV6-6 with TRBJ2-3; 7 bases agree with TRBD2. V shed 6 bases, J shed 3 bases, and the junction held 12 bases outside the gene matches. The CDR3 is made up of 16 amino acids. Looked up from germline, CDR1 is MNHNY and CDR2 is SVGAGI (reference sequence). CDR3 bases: TGTGCCAGCAGGGGGGGACTTGCGGGAGCGACAGATACGCAGTATTTT. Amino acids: CASRGGLAGATDTQYF.

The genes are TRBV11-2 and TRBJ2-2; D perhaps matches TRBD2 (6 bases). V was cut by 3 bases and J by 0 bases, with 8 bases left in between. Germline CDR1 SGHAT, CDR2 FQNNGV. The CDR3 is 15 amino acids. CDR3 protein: CASSLGGANTGELFF. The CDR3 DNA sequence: TGTGCCAGCAGCTTGGGAGGAGCGAACACCGGGGAGCTGTTTTTT.

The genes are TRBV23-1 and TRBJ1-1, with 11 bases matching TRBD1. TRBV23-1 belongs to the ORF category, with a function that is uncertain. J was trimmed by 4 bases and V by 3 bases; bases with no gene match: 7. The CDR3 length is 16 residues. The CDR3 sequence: CASSHPTGTGGTEAFF. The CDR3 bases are TGCGCCAGCAGTCATCCAACCGGGACAGGGGGCACTGAAGCTTTCTTT.

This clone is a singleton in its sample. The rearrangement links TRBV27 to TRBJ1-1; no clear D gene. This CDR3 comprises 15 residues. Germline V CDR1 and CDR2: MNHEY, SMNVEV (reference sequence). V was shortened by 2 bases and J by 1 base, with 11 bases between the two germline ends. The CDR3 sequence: CASSLLGGSNTEAFF. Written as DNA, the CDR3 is TGTGCCAGCAGTTTACTAGGAGGTTCGAACACTGAAGCTTTCTTT.

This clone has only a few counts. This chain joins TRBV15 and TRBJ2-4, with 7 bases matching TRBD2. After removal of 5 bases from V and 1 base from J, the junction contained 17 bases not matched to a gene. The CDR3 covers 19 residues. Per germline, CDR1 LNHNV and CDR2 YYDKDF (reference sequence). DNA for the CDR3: TGTGCCACCAGCTCCAAGGGGCTAGCGGTAACCGATGCCAAAAACATTCAGTACTTC. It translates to CATSSKGLAVTDAKNIQYF.

The DNA for the CDR3 is TGTGCCAGTAGTATACCTAGCGAGCCATACAATGAGCAGTTCTTC. Translating gives CASSIPSEPYNEQFF. V and J are TRBV19 and TRBJ2-1, with D maybe TRBD2 (6 bases). Trimming shortened V by 2 bases and J by 4 bases, and 12 bases separated the two germline ends. CDR1 is LNHDA and CDR2 is SQIVND in the germline V gene (reference sequence). The CDR3 loop spans 15 amino acids.

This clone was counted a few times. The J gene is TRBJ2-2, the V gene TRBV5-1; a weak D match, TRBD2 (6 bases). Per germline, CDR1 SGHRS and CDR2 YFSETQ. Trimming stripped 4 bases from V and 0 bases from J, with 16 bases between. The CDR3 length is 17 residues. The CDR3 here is CASSRNFGGANTGELFF. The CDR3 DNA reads TGCGCCAGCAGCCGGAATTTTGGCGGGGCGAACACCGGGGAGCTGTTTTTT. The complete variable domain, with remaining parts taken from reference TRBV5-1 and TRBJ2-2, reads KAGVTQTPRYLIKTRGQQVTLSCSPISGHRSVSWYQQTPGQGLQFLFEYFSETQRNKGNFPGRFSGRQFSNSRSEMNVSTLELGDSALYLCASSRNFGGANTGELFFGEGSRLTVL.

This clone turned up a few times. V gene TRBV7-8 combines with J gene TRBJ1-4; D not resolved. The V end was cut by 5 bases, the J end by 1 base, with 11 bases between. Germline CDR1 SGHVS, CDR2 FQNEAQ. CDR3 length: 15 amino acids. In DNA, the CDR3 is TGTGCCAGCAGCGAGGGAGGCCGAACTAATGAAAAACTGTTTTTT. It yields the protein CASSEGGRTNEKLFF.

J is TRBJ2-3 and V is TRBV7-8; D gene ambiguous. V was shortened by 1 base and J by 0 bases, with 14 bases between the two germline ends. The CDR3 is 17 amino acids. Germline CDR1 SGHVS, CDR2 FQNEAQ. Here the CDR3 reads CASSLEGQITSTDTQYF. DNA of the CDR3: TGTGCCAGCAGCTTAGAGGGTCAGATAACTAGCACAGATACGCAGTATTTT.

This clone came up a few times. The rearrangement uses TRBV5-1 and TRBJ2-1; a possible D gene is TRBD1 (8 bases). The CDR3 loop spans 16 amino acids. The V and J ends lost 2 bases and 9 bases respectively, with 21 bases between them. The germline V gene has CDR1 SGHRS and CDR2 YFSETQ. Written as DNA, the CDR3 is TGCGCCAGCAGCTTTCAAACAGGGGGGGCTTACGGTGAGCAGTTCTTC. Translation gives CASSFQTGGAYGEQFF.